The rows below give T cell receptor beta chains drawn from one sample of a study of long-term antiretroviral therapy in people with HIV. The table came from immunoSEQ multiplex PCR; TCRdb's copy has only in-frame clones and leaves some out. In the table there are about 22,000 clones, 70% to 90% of which are singletons. The sample in question was unsorted PBMCs, obtained approximately 4 years after starting antiretroviral therapy. Receptors originate from a man aged 18 to 30 with HIV. CDR3s include the opening cysteine and the closing phenylalanine or tryptophan. D genes are given only for firm matches. Clone size appears in some rows only: once, few, many, or a class for an expanded clone.

clone size	D gene	CDR3 length	J gene	V gene	CDR3 protein	CDR3 DNA
.	TRBD1	14	TRBJ1-2	TRBV6-5	CASSYDRAHYGYTF	TGTGCCAGCAGTTACGACAGGGCGCACTATGGCTACACCTTC
.	.	15	TRBJ1-2	TRBV5-8	CASSIGRRTNYGYTF	TGTGCCAGCAGCATTGGACGGAGAACTAACTATGGCTACACCTTC
.	TRBD2	17	TRBJ2-1	TRBV7-3	CASSLSSGGAGGNEQFF	TGTGCCAGCAGCTTATCTAGCGGAGGGGCCGGGGGGAATGAGCAGTTCTTC
.	.	15	TRBJ1-6	TRBV5-4	CASSLEKGSYSPLHF	TGTGCCAGCAGCTTGGAAAAAGGGAGTTACTCACCCCTCCACTTT
.	.	15	TRBJ1-3	TRBV5-5	CASSLLRPSGNTIYF	TGTGCCAGCAGCTTGTTACGGCCCTCTGGAAACACCATATATTTT
once	.	14	TRBJ2-5	TRBV19	CASSIQVGSETQYF	TGTGCCAGTAGTATTCAAGTGGGTAGTGAGACCCAGTACTTC
.	TRBD1	15	TRBJ1-2	TRBV5-4	CASSSPGQGEGGYTF	TGTGCCAGCAGCTCGCCGGGACAGGGGGAGGGAGGCTACACCTTC
few	.	11	TRBJ2-2	TRBV29-1	CSGGGTGELFF	TGCAGCGGAGGGGGAACCGGGGAGCTGTTTTTT
.	.	18	TRBJ2-2	TRBV11-2	CASSLGYAESANTGELFF	TGTGCCAGCAGCTTAGGCTATGCAGAATCCGCGAACACCGGGGAGCTGTTTTTT
.	.	15	TRBJ2-3	TRBV5-6	CASSFSDRNTDTQYF	TGTGCCAGCAGCTTCTCGGACAGAAACACAGATACGCAGTATTTT
.	TRBD1	15	TRBJ1-2	TRBV5-1	CASSRTGGEGYGYTF	TGCGCCAGCAGCCGAACAGGGGGCGAGGGCTATGGCTACACCTTC
medium-sized	.	12	TRBJ2-7	TRBV25-1	CATGPESYEQYF	TGTGCCACGGGCCCGGAATCCTACGAGCAGTACTTC
.	.	14	TRBJ1-2	TRBV7-9	CASSLAQDNYGYTF	TGTGCCAGCAGCTTAGCACAGGATAACTATGGCTACACCTTC
.	TRBD1	13	TRBJ1-6	TRBV6-1	CASSGGTGVALHF	TGTGCCAGCAGTGGCGGGACAGGGGTGGCCCTCCACTTT
.	.	13	TRBJ2-2	TRBV5-1	CASYDSNTGELFF	TGCGCCAGCTATGACTCTAACACCGGGGAGCTGTTTTTT
.	.	14	TRBJ1-5	TRBV7-2	CASSRSGLGQPQHF	TGTGCCAGCAGCCGTTCAGGGTTAGGTCAGCCCCAGCATTTT
.	.	14	TRBJ2-1	TRBV10-3	CAISESLGADEQFF	TGTGCCATCAGTGAGTCTCTGGGGGCGGATGAGCAGTTCTTC
few	.	14	TRBJ1-1	TRBV28	CASSFRGYDPEAFF	TGTGCCAGCAGTTTCCGGGGCTACGATCCTGAAGCTTTCTTT
.	.	15	TRBJ1-1	TRBV11-2	CASSFPATLNTEAFF	TGTGCCAGCAGCTTTCCGGCCACTTTGAACACTGAAGCTTTCTTT
.	.	13	TRBJ1-3	TRBV6-1	CASSEGREDTIYF	TGTGCCAGCAGTGAAGGCAGGGAGGACACCATATATTTT
few	.	14	TRBJ1-6	TRBV15	CATSLLTGNSPLHF	TGTGCCACCAGCCTTTTAACGGGGAATTCACCCCTCCACTTT
.	.	14	TRBJ2-2	TRBV5-4	CASSYQARNGELFF	TGTGCCAGCAGTTATCAGGCGCGGAACGGGGAGCTGTTTTTT
few	.	14	TRBJ1-6	TRBV7-2	CASRQGWGNSPLHF	TGTGCCAGCAGACAGGGTTGGGGAAATTCACCCCTCCACTTT
few	.	15	TRBJ2-7	TRBV6-4	CASNELLNEFYEQYF	TGTGCCAGCAACGAGCTCCTGAATGAGTTCTACGAGCAGTACTTC
.	.	13	TRBJ1-2	TRBV5-1	CASSLAGDYGYTF	TGCGCCAGCAGCTTGGCCGGAGACTATGGCTACACCTTC
.	TRBD1	15	TRBJ1-2	TRBV30	CAWSVKGARGYGYTF	TGTGCCTGGAGTGTAAAGGGGGCTCGGGGGTATGGCTACACCTTC
.	.	11	TRBJ1-2	TRBV6-4	CASGDADGYTF	TGTGCCAGCGGGGACGCGGATGGCTACACCTTC
.	.	17	TRBJ2-2	TRBV7-3	CASSLTVSLGDTGELFF	TGTGCCAGCAGCTTAACGGTCTCGTTAGGGGACACCGGGGAGCTGTTTTTT
.	.	14	TRBJ2-1	TRBV7-2	CASSLRGNYNEQFF	TGTGCCAGCAGCTTACGGGGTAACTACAATGAGCAGTTCTTC
once	.	14	TRBJ2-5	TRBV10-2	CASSDAGFQETQYF	TGCGCCAGCAGTGACGCGGGATTCCAAGAGACCCAGTACTTC
.	.	10	TRBJ2-3	TRBV27	CASRADTQYF	TGTGCCAGCAGGGCAGATACGCAGTATTTT
.	.	14	TRBJ1-2	TRBV6-5	CASSYRRFNYGYTF	TGTGCCAGCAGTTACAGACGGTTTAACTATGGCTACACCTTC
.	TRBD1	14	TRBJ2-2	TRBV9	CASSFMDRAGELFF	TGTGCCAGCAGCTTTATGGACAGGGCCGGGGAGCTGTTTTTT
.	.	14	TRBJ1-5	TRBV27	CASRQNGGNQPQHF	TGTGCCAGCAGACAGAACGGGGGCAATCAGCCCCAGCATTTT
.	TRBD2	15	TRBJ2-3	TRBV15	CATSRDSGGADTQYF	TGTGCCACCAGCAGAGATAGCGGGGGGGCAGATACGCAGTATTTT
.	.	14	TRBJ1-6	TRBV6-5	CASRKGGSNSPLHF	TGTGCCAGCCGGAAGGGTGGGAGTAATTCACCCCTCCACTTT
.	.	11	TRBJ1-1	TRBV30	CAWSVEAQPFF	TGTGCCTGGAGTGTAGAGGCTCAACCCTTCTTT
.	.	18	TRBJ2-2	TRBV5-5	CASSLRSDGSADTGELFF	TGTGCCAGCAGCTTGCGCTCGGATGGGTCGGCTGACACCGGGGAGCTGTTTTTT
.	.	14	TRBJ1-5	TRBV19	CASSIRDTHQPQHF	TGTGCCAGTAGTATACGGGACACTCATCAGCCCCAGCATTTT
.	.	14	TRBJ1-5	TRBV15	CATSTISSNQPQHF	TGTGCCACCAGCACGATCAGTAGCAATCAGCCCCAGCATTTT
.	TRBD1	12	TRBJ1-1	TRBV4-1	CASMGQGASAFF	TGCGCCAGCATGGGACAGGGGGCATCAGCTTTCTTT
.	.	16	TRBJ1-5	TRBV5-5	CASSHMGMRLNQPQHF	TGTGCCAGCAGCCATATGGGGATGCGGCTGAATCAGCCCCAGCATTTT
.	.	13	TRBJ1-3	TRBV19	CASASIAGNTIYF	TGTGCCAGTGCAAGTATAGCTGGAAACACCATATATTTT
.	.	18	TRBJ2-1	TRBV5-1	CASSLRWAGPALYNEQFF	TGCGCCAGCAGCTTGAGATGGGCAGGTCCAGCTCTATACAATGAGCAGTTCTTC
few	TRBD2	14	TRBJ2-4	TRBV5-4	CASSAAGVGNIQYF	TGTGCCAGCAGCGCCGCGGGGGTCGGGAACATTCAGTACTTC
.	TRBD1	13	TRBJ1-1	TRBV11-2	CASSRDRAPEAFF	TGTGCCAGCAGCCGTGACAGGGCTCCTGAAGCTTTCTTT
.	.	15	TRBJ2-3	TRBV9	CASSDGQLLTDTQYF	TGTGCCAGCAGCGACGGCCAACTACTCACAGATACGCAGTATTTT
.	.	14	TRBJ1-5	TRBV5-1	CASSLSGIEQPQHF	TGCGCCAGCAGCTTGTCCGGGATTGAGCAGCCCCAGCATTTT
.	.	16	TRBJ1-3	TRBV18	CASSPGMGPARNTIYF	TGTGCCAGCTCACCCGGAATGGGGCCCGCCCGGAACACCATATATTTT
.	.	11	TRBJ2-7	TRBV30	CAWMSGYEQYF	TGTGCCTGGATGTCGGGATACGAGCAGTACTTC
once	.	15	TRBJ1-5	TRBV4-1	CASSQDEDSNQPQHF	TGCGCCAGCAGCCAAGATGAAGATAGCAATCAGCCCCAGCATTTT
.	.	12	TRBJ2-3	TRBV5-5	CASRTTADTQYF	TGTGCCAGCAGAACGACAGCAGATACGCAGTATTTT
.	TRBD1	14	TRBJ1-2	TRBV28	CASSLLTGGGGYTF	TGTGCCAGCAGTTTATTGACAGGGGGCGGAGGCTACACCTTC
.	.	16	TRBJ1-4	TRBV6-5	CASSYSPSASPEKLFF	TGTGCCAGCAGTTACTCTCCCTCGGCGTCTCCTGAAAAACTGTTTTTT